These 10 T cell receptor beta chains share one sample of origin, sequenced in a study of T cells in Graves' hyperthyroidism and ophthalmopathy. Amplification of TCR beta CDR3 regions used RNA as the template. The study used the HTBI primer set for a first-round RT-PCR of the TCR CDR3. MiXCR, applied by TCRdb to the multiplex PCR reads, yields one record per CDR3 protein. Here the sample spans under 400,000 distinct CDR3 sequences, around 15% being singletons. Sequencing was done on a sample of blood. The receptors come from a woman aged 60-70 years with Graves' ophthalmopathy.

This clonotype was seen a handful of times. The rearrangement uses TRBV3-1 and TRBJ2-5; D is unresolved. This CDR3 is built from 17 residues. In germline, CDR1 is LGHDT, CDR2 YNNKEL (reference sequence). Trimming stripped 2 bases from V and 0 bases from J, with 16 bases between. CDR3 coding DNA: TGTGCCAGCAGCCAAACAAGCTTTGCCCCTAACCAAGAGACCCAGTACTTC. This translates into CASSQTSFAPNQETQYF.

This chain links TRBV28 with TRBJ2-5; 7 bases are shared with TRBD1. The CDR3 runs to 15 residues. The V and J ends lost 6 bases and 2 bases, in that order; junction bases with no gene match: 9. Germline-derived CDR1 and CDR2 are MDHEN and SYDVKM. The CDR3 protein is CASRPQGLIQETQYF. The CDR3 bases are TGTGCCAGCAGACCACAGGGGCTCATACAAGAGACCCAGTACTTC.

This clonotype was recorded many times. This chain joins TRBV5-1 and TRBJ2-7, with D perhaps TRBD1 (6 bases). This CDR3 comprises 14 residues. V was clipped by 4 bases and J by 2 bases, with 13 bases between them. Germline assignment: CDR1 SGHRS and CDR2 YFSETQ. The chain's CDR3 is CASSPNRVPYEQYF. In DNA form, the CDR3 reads TGCGCCAGCAGCCCCAACAGGGTTCCCTACGAGCAGTACTTC.

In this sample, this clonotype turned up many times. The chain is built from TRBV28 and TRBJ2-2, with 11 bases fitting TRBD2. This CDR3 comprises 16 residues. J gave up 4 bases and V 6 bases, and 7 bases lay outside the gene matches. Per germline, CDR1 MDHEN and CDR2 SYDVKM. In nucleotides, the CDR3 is TGTGCCAGCAGCCTTACTAGCGGGAGCCTCACCGGGGAGCTGTTTTTT. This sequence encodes CASSLTSGSLTGELFF. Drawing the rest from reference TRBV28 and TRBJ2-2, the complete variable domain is DVKVTQSSRYLVKRTGEKVFLECVQDMDHENMFWYRQDPGLGLRLIYFSYDVKMKEKGDIPEGYSVSREKKERFSLILESASTNQTSMYLCASSLTSGSLTGELFFGEGSRLTVL.

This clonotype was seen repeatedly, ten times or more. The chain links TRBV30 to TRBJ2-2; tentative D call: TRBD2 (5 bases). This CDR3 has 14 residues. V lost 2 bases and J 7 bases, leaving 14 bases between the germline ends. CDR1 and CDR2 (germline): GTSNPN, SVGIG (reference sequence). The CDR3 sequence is CAWSPGRENGELFF. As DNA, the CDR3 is TGTGCCTGGAGTCCGGGAAGGGAAAACGGGGAGCTGTTTTTT.

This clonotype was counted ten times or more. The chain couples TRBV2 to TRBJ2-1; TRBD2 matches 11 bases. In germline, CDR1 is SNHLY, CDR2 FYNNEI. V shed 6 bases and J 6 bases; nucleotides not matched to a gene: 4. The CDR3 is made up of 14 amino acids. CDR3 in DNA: TGTGCCAGCAGGAAGACTAGCGGGACCAATGAGCAGTTCTTC. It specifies CASRKTSGTNEQFF.

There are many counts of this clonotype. In DNA, the CDR3 is TGCAGTGCTGGGGGGATAAGCAATGAGCAGTTCTTC. Its protein product is CSAGGISNEQFF. V gene TRBV20-1 combines with J gene TRBJ2-1, with D possibly matching TRBD2 (6 bases). V was clipped by 5 bases and J by 6 bases, with 11 bases between them. Germline V CDR1 and CDR2: DFQATT, SNEGSKA (reference sequence). The CDR3 extends over 12 amino acids.

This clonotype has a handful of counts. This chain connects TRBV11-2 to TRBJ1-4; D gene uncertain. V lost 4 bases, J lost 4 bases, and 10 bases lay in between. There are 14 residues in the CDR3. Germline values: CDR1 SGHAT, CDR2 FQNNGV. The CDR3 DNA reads TGTGCCAGCAGCTCCTCAGGTTTTAATGAAAAACTGTTTTTT. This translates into CASSSSGFNEKLFF.

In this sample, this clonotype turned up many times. In nucleotides, the CDR3 is TGTGCCAGCTCAATCTTACGATACGAGCAGTACTTC. Translated: CASSILRYEQYF. V gene TRBV18 combines with J gene TRBJ2-7; the D is unclear. The V end was cut by 5 bases, the J end by 4 bases, with 9 bases between. This CDR3 spans 12 amino acids. The V gene's germline CDR1 is KGHSH and CDR2 LQKENI.

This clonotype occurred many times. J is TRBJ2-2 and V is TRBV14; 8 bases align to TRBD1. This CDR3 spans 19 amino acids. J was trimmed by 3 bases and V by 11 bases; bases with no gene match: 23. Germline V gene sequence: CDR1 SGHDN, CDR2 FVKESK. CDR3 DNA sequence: TGTGCCTGCATCGACAGGGGTGGACCCTGCTTCGCGGACACCGGGGAGCTGTTTTTT. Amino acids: CACIDRGGPCFADTGELFF.